Listed here are 26 T cell receptor beta chains from one sample, sequenced in a study of blood T cell repertoires in COVID-19. Clones were sequenced by immunoSEQ multiplex PCR, and TCRdb holds only the in-frame ones, with some missing. The sample has tens of thousands of clones, nearly 90% seen once. Material for sequencing was peripheral blood. The source of these receptors is a human donor in a cohort sampled during active COVID-19.

This clone showed up just a few times. This sequence joins TRBV18 and TRBJ2-2; 8 bases fit TRBD2. There are 18 residues in the CDR3. Trimming cost V 1 base and J 6 bases; bases outside gene matches: 13. The germline V gene encodes CDR1 KGHSH and CDR2 LQKENI. The CDR3 DNA reads TGTGCCAGCTCACCACAAGCGGGGGACCTCTTTAGGGCCGGGGAGCTGTTTTTT. Protein product: CASSPQAGDLFRAGELFF.

The gene calls are TRBV18 and TRBJ1-1; D is uncertain. This CDR3 has 16 amino acids. Germline V CDR1 and CDR2: KGHSH, LQKENI. Between the trimmed V and J ends, which lost 8 bases and 0 bases, there was a span of 19 bases. In DNA form, the CDR3 reads TGTGCCAGCACCCCGGAGGGTTCTTCAGTGAACACTGAAGCTTTCTTT. Translated, it gives CASTPEGSSVNTEAFF.

The chain couples TRBV3-1 (or the pseudogene TRBV3-2) to TRBJ2-4, with TRBD2 as a possible D gene (5 bases). CDR1 LGHDT and CDR2 YNNKEL come from the germline V gene (reference sequence). V shed 2 bases and J shed 9 bases, with 11 bases lying between them. This CDR3 comprises 13 residues. CDR3 loop: CASSQHSVPIQYF. As DNA, the CDR3 is TGTGCCAGCAGCCAACATAGCGTCCCCATTCAGTACTTC.

This clone was counted a single time. V and J are TRBV2 and TRBJ2-5; D not resolved. The CDR3 runs to 13 residues. Germline V CDR1 and CDR2: SNHLY, FYNNEI. The V and J ends lost 3 bases and 5 bases respectively, with 10 bases between them. This CDR3 is CASSDPRWETQYF. CDR3 nucleotides: TGTGCCAGCAGTGATCCCAGGTGGGAGACCCAGTACTTC.

The CDR3 nucleotides read TGCGCCAGCAGCTCCCGGGACAATATGAACACTGAAGCTTTCTTT. Its protein product is CASSSRDNMNTEAFF. V gene TRBV5-1 combines with J gene TRBJ1-1; weak D call: TRBD1 (6 bases). The CDR3 spans 15 residues. Germline V gene sequence: CDR1 SGHRS, CDR2 YFSETQ. V dropped 3 bases and J dropped 0 bases, with 12 bases sitting between them.

The CDR3 DNA is TGTGCCAGCGGGTTAGCGGACACCTACGAGCAGTACTTC. Amino acid sequence: CASGLADTYEQYF. V is TRBV2 and J is TRBJ2-7; a possible D gene is TRBD2 (6 bases). Germline V gene data show CDR1 as SNHLY and CDR2 as FYNNEI. Trimming left V 8 bases short and J 2 bases short, with 13 bases between. This CDR3 contains 13 residues.

This CDR3 is CASSQTRQGQGNTIYF. The DNA of the CDR3 is TGTGCCAGCAGCCAAACCAGACAGGGGCAAGGAAACACCATATATTTT. V usage is TRBV3-1 (or the pseudogene TRBV3-2) and J usage is TRBJ1-3; the match to TRBD1 covers 8 bases. Germline V gene data show CDR1 as LGHDT and CDR2 as YNNKEL (reference sequence). With V trimmed by 2 bases and J by 4 bases, 7 bases remained unmatched. The CDR3 length is 16 residues.

The J gene is TRBJ1-1, the V gene TRBV18, with TRBD1 as a possible D gene (6 bases). The germline gives CDR1 KGHSH, CDR2 LQKENI. V shed 3 bases and J shed 3 bases, with 14 bases lying between them. CDR3 length: 15 amino acids. In DNA form, the CDR3 reads TGTGCCAGCTCACCCTTGAAGGACAGATACACTGAAGCTTTCTTT. The encoded protein is CASSPLKDRYTEAFF.

V is TRBV5-1 and J is TRBJ2-2; 10 bases map to TRBD1. V was pared by 3 bases and J by 5 bases, with 1 base of the junction left unmatched. In germline, CDR1 is SGHRS, CDR2 YFSETQ. This CDR3 contains 14 residues. The CDR3 DNA is TGCGCCAGCAGCTCGGGACAGGGGACCGGGGAGCTGTTTTTT. It encodes CASSSGQGTGELFF.

The chain links TRBV5-1 to TRBJ2-7; tentative D call: TRBD1 (6 bases). CDR3 length: 14 amino acids. V lost 1 base and J lost 7, with 15 bases in between. Germline-derived CDR1 and CDR2 are SGHRS and YFSETQ. CDR3 loop: CASSLIEPTGEQYF. CDR3 coding DNA: TGCGCCAGCAGCTTGATAGAGCCCACAGGGGAGCAGTACTTC.

This chain links TRBV4-1 with TRBJ2-5; D is undetermined. V shed 5 bases and J shed 1 base, with 17 bases lying between them. The CDR3 runs to 16 residues. CDR1 MGHRA and CDR2 YSYEKL come from the germline V gene. CDR3 protein: CASSSNPGSSQETQYF. CDR3 coding DNA: TGCGCCAGCAGCTCGAACCCCGGGTCCTCCCAAGAGACCCAGTACTTC.

The count of this clone is one. The CDR3 sequence is CASSESLLDRGFF. The CDR3 DNA follows: TGTGCCAGCAGTGAGTCGCTCTTGGACAGAGGGTTCTTC. J is TRBJ2-1 and V is TRBV2, with D maybe TRBD1 (6 bases). Looked up from germline, CDR1 is SNHLY and CDR2 is FYNNEI. The CDR3 runs to 13 residues. Trimming removed 3 bases at V and 15 bases at J, with 18 bases between.

The chain has TRBV7-8 and TRBJ2-1; D gene unclear. The CDR3 has 13 amino acids. V was cut by 5 bases and J by 8 bases, with 13 bases left in between. Germline CDR1 and CDR2: SGHVS and FQNEAQ. The CDR3 sequence is CASSPPKADEQFF. The CDR3 DNA sequence: TGTGCCAGCAGCCCCCCGAAAGCTGATGAGCAGTTCTTC.

A single count supports this clone. The chain employs TRBV11-3 and TRBJ1-1; TRBD1 is a possible D gene (5 bases). The germline gives CDR1 SGHNT, CDR2 YENEEA. V was cut by 4 bases and J by 4 bases, with 10 bases left in between. The CDR3 covers 13 residues. The CDR3 region has the DNA TGTGCCAGCAGCTCCGTGGGGGGCACTGAAGCTTTCTTT. Amino acid sequence: CASSSVGGTEAFF.

The V call is TRBV25-1, the J call TRBJ2-6; D is unclear. Germline V gene sequence: CDR1 MGHDK, CDR2 SYGVNS. This CDR3 is 14 amino acids long. V was shortened by 3 bases and J by 0 bases, with 3 bases between the two germline ends. The CDR3 DNA reads TGTGCCAGCAGTGACAGCTCTGGGGCCAACGTCCTGACTTTC. It encodes CASSDSSGANVLTF.

This sequence joins TRBV6-1 and TRBJ2-3; TRBD2 agrees at 9 bases. Unmatched junction bases numbered 4, after V lost 4 bases and J lost 5 bases. Germline CDR1 MNHNS, CDR2 SASEGT. This CDR3 is 14 amino acids long. CDR3 residues: CASSAAAGGDTQYF. The DNA for the CDR3 is TGTGCCAGCAGTGCAGCAGCGGGAGGAGATACGCAGTATTTT.

The chain combines TRBV29-1 with TRBJ1-2; a possible D gene is TRBD1 (6 bases). The V gene's germline CDR1 is SQVTM and CDR2 ANQGSEA. V was clipped by 1 base and J by 7 bases, with 16 bases between them. This CDR3 has 14 residues. CDR3 protein: CSVEGRNRDGGYTF. The CDR3 bases are TGCAGCGTTGAAGGGCGGAACAGGGACGGTGGCTACACCTTC.

The chain carries TRBV7-2 and TRBJ1-1; D is perhaps TRBD1 (5 bases). The CDR3 spans 14 residues. Trimming took off 10 bases at V and 3 bases at J, with 18 bases between the two ends. Germline CDR1 reads SGHTA; CDR2 reads FQGNSA. The CDR3 loop is CATKLSRVHTEAFF. DNA of the CDR3: TGTGCCACCAAGCTTAGCAGGGTGCACACTGAAGCTTTCTTT.

This clone has a handful of counts. The rearrangement joins TRBV19 to TRBJ2-6, with 12 bases matching TRBD1. Germline V CDR1 and CDR2: LNHDA, SQIVND (reference sequence). With 5 bases clipped from V and 2 bases from J, the junction kept 4 bases outside the gene matches. The CDR3 covers 17 residues. CDR3 loop: CASSLGTGGAGANVLTF. CDR3 coding DNA: TGTGCCAGTAGTCTAGGGACAGGGGGCGCTGGGGCCAACGTCCTGACTTTC.

The chain employs TRBV4-1 and TRBJ2-5; D uncertain. The V gene lost 1 base and the J gene lost 4 bases, with 4 bases spanning the gap. Germline V gene data show CDR1 as MGHRA and CDR2 as YSYEKL. There are 12 residues in the CDR3. For the CDR3, the DNA is TGCGCCAGCAGCCAAGCGGGAGAGACCCAGTACTTC. Its protein is CASSQAGETQYF.

The chain carries TRBV10-3 and TRBJ1-2; 9 nucleotides agree with TRBD1. The CDR3 covers 13 residues. From germline, CDR1 is ENHRY and CDR2 SYGVKD. V lost 4 bases, J lost 6 bases, and 3 bases stayed unmatched. CDR3 protein: CAISGDRGNGYTF. Written as DNA, the CDR3 is TGTGCCATCAGTGGTGACAGGGGGAATGGCTACACCTTC.

This clone appeared a few times. The V call is TRBV30, the J call TRBJ1-5; TRBD1 aligns across 8 bases. CDR1 is GTSNPN, CDR2 SVGIG, per germline (reference sequence). V lost 5 bases, J lost 6 bases, and 6 bases stayed unmatched. The CDR3 is 13 residues long. The chain's CDR3 is CAWAGQGGQPQHF. The CDR3 DNA reads TGTGCCTGGGCTGGACAGGGCGGTCAGCCCCAGCATTTT. The variable domain in full, completed from reference TRBV30 and TRBJ1-5, reads SQTIHQWPATLVQPVGSPLSLECTVEGTSNPNLYWYRQAAGRGLQLLFYSVGIGQISSEVPQNLSASRPQDRQFILSSKKLLLSDSGFYLCAWAGQGGQPQHFGDGTRLSIL.

This chain's CDR3 is CASSSSATGELFF. For the CDR3, the DNA is TGTGCCAGCAGTTCGTCAGCGACCGGGGAGCTGTTTTTT. The chain carries TRBV27 and TRBJ2-2; no clear D gene. The germline CDR1 and CDR2 sequences are MNHEY and SMNVEV (reference sequence). V shed 4 bases and J shed 5 bases, with 8 bases lying between them. The CDR3 covers 13 residues.

This chain links TRBV7-2 with TRBJ1-2, with 8 bases lining up with TRBD1. The CDR3 is 15 amino acids. The germline CDR1 and CDR2 sequences are SGHTA and FQGNSA. With V trimmed by 6 bases and J by 8 bases, 14 bases remained unmatched. The CDR3 sequence is CASRPPDRGPGGYTF. The CDR3 DNA follows: TGTGCCAGCAGACCCCCAGACAGGGGTCCTGGAGGCTACACCTTC. Drawing the rest from reference TRBV7-2 and TRBJ1-2, the complete variable domain is GAGVSQSPSNKVTEKGKDVELRCDPISGHTALYWYRQSLGQGLEFLIYFQGNSAPDKSGLPSDRFSAERTGGSVSTLTIQRTQQEDSAVYLCASRPPDRGPGGYTFGSGTRLTVV.

V usage is TRBV18 and J usage is TRBJ1-4; D gene uncertain. From germline, CDR1 is KGHSH and CDR2 LQKENI. V was cut by 1 base and J by 4 bases, with 7 bases left in between. CDR3 size: 14 residues. The CDR3 sequence: CASSPRGNNEKLFF. CDR3 in DNA: TGTGCCAGCTCACCACGAGGCAATAATGAAAAACTGTTTTTT.

This sequence joins TRBV19 and TRBJ2-1; 8 bases line up with TRBD1. V dropped 1 base and J dropped 4; count of bases not matched to a gene: 18. This CDR3 comprises 20 residues. The germline V gene has CDR1 LNHDA and CDR2 SQIVND (reference sequence). The CDR3 region is CASSIALMARTGSRYNEQFF. CDR3 sequence (DNA): TGTGCCAGTAGTATAGCCCTAATGGCCCGGACAGGGAGCAGATACAATGAGCAGTTCTTC.